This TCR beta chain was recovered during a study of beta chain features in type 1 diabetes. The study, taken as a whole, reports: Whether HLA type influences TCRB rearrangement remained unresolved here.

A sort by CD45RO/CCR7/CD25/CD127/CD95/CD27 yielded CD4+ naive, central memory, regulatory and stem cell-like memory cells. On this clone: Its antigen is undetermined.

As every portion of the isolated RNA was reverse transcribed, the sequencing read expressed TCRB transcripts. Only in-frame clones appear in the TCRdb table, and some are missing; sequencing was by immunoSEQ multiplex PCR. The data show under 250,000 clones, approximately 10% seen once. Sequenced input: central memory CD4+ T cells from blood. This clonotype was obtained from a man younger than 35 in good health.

DNA for the CDR3: TGTGCCAGCCGTTCGGCGTTGAACACCGGGGAGCTGTTTTTT. Its translation is CASRSALNTGELFF. This chain joins TRBV9 and TRBJ2-2; the D is unclear. Germline CDR1 reads SGDLS; CDR2 reads YYNGEE. CDR3 length equals 14 residues. V was trimmed by 7 bases and J by 1 base, leaving 11 bases between them.